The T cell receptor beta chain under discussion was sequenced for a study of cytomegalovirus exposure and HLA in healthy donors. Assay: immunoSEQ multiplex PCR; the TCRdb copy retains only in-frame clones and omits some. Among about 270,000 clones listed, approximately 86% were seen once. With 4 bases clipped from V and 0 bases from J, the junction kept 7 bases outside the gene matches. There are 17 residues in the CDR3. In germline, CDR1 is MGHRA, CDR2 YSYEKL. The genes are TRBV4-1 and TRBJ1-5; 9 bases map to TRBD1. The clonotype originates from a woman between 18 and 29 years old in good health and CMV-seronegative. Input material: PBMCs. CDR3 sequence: CASSLGTGKNSNQPQHF. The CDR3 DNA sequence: TGCGCCAGCAGCCTTGGGACAGGGAAGAATAGCAATCAGCCCCAGCATTTT.